A selection of T cell receptor beta chains follows, all from one sample in a study of T-cell memory formation after mild COVID-19. TCRdb analysed the 5' RACE reads with MiXCR anew, one entry per CDR3 protein. The sample yields approximately 560,000 distinct CDR3 sequences, 15% to 20% seen once. The sample comprised PBMCs or a T cell subset sorted from them (not recorded which). The receptors shown here come from an adult woman who had mild COVID-19 (a few samples of this study predate the infection). Cell type and time point are not known. Both conserved end residues are part of each CDR3. D genes are given only for firm matches. Expanded clones are given a class, and other clones once, few, many or no size at all.

cdr3_nt: TGTGCCAGCAGGAAAGAGCGGAACACTGAAGCTTTCTTT; cdr3_aa: CASRKERNTEAFF; j_call: TRBJ1-1; v_call: TRBV7-3; d_call: NA; clone_size: NA
cdr3_nt: TGTGCCAGCGCTAGCGGGACTGGAGATACGCAGTATTTT; cdr3_aa: CASASGTGDTQYF; j_call: TRBJ2-3; v_call: TRBV6-4; d_call: TRBD2; clone_size: NA
cdr3_nt: TGTGCCAGCAGCCCAACCGATATGAACACTGAAGCTTTCTTT; cdr3_aa: CASSPTDMNTEAFF; j_call: TRBJ1-1; v_call: TRBV7-2; d_call: NA; clone_size: NA
cdr3_nt: TGTGCCAGCACCGTTAGGGGCCCGGGGGGTCATCAGCCCCAGCATTTT; cdr3_aa: CASTVRGPGGHQPQHF; j_call: TRBJ1-5; v_call: TRBV2; d_call: NA; clone_size: many
cdr3_nt: TGTGCCAGCAGCTTACTGCTAGCGGGAGGTTCCAATGAGCAGTTCTTC; cdr3_aa: CASSLLLAGGSNEQFF; j_call: TRBJ2-1; v_call: TRBV7-2; d_call: TRBD2; clone_size: few
cdr3_nt: TGTGCCAGCAGCCCCTCTGGGGTGGGGACCTACGAGCAGTACTTC; cdr3_aa: CASSPSGVGTYEQYF; j_call: TRBJ2-7; v_call: TRBV5-6; d_call: NA; clone_size: NA
cdr3_nt: TGTGCCACCAGTGATCAAAAGGCGGGACTAGCGGGAGGAACCGGGGAGCTGTTTTTT; cdr3_aa: CATSDQKAGLAGGTGELFF; j_call: TRBJ2-2; v_call: TRBV24-1; d_call: TRBD2; clone_size: many
cdr3_nt: TGTGCCAGCAGCTTAGGCCCGATGGGACAGGGGGCCCCCGTCAACACTGAAGCTTTCTTT; cdr3_aa: CASSLGPMGQGAPVNTEAFF; j_call: TRBJ1-1; v_call: TRBV7-2; d_call: TRBD1; clone_size: few
cdr3_nt: TGTGCCAGCAGTGTGGTACGGGGGGGCACAGATACGCAGTATTTT; cdr3_aa: CASSVVRGGTDTQYF; j_call: TRBJ2-3; v_call: TRBV2; d_call: TRBD2; clone_size: NA
cdr3_nt: TGTGCCAGCAGCCAAGGGGCGGAGACTGAAGCTTTCTTT; cdr3_aa: CASSQGAETEAFF; j_call: TRBJ1-1; v_call: TRBV3-1; d_call: NA; clone_size: NA
cdr3_nt: TGTGCCAGCAGCTTATGGCCCTCCCAGGACAATCAGCCCCAGCATTTT; cdr3_aa: CASSLWPSQDNQPQHF; j_call: TRBJ1-5; v_call: TRBV5-5; d_call: NA; clone_size: few
cdr3_nt: TGTGCCTGGAGTTCGGGGTTTGGTGAAGCTTTCTTT; cdr3_aa: CAWSSGFGEAFF; j_call: TRBJ1-1; v_call: TRBV30; d_call: NA; clone_size: NA
cdr3_nt: TGTGCCTGGGCCAACCAGGGGGGGCTCTCCTACGAGCAGTACTTC; cdr3_aa: CAWANQGGLSYEQYF; j_call: TRBJ2-7; v_call: TRBV30; d_call: NA; clone_size: NA
cdr3_nt: TGTGCCAGCAGTAAACGGGCCGGTAAGAACACTGAAGCTTTCTTT; cdr3_aa: CASSKRAGKNTEAFF; j_call: TRBJ1-1; v_call: TRBV6-5; d_call: NA; clone_size: NA
cdr3_nt: TGTGCCAGTGGGGGGCGGAAGGTGGACGAGCAGTACTTC; cdr3_aa: CASGGRKVDEQYF; j_call: TRBJ2-7; v_call: TRBV6-5; d_call: NA; clone_size: NA
cdr3_nt: TGTGCCAGCAGTTACTCTGGTAGCGGGCGATCCTACGAGCAGTACTTC; cdr3_aa: CASSYSGSGRSYEQYF; j_call: TRBJ2-7; v_call: TRBV6-6; d_call: TRBD2; clone_size: few
cdr3_nt: TGCGCCAGCAGCCAAGCAGTTAGGACCGGGGAGCTGTTTTTT; cdr3_aa: CASSQAVRTGELFF; j_call: TRBJ2-2; v_call: TRBV4-1; d_call: NA; clone_size: NA
cdr3_nt: TGTGCCAGCAGCTTAGGTGGGGCAAATGAGCAGTACTTC; cdr3_aa: CASSLGGANEQYF; j_call: TRBJ2-7; v_call: TRBV7-9; d_call: NA; clone_size: NA
cdr3_nt: TGTGCCAGCACTCCTCTAGCCGGACGCTCCTACAATGAGCAGTTCTTC; cdr3_aa: CASTPLAGRSYNEQFF; j_call: TRBJ2-1; v_call: TRBV12-3/TRBV12-4; d_call: NA; clone_size: few
cdr3_nt: TGTGCCAGCAGGCCACCGGGACTAGCGGTTAGCACAGATACGCAGTATTTT; cdr3_aa: CASRPPGLAVSTDTQYF; j_call: TRBJ2-3; v_call: TRBV12-3/TRBV12-4; d_call: TRBD2; clone_size: NA
cdr3_nt: TGCGCCAGCAGCTTGGTGGGACAGGGGCGGGAAGCTTTCTTT; cdr3_aa: CASSLVGQGREAFF; j_call: TRBJ1-1; v_call: TRBV5-1; d_call: TRBD1; clone_size: few
cdr3_nt: TGTGCTAGTGGTCGACCGACTAGCGGGGCAGATACGCAGTATTTT; cdr3_aa: CASGRPTSGADTQYF; j_call: TRBJ2-3; v_call: TRBV12-5; d_call: TRBD2; clone_size: NA
cdr3_nt: TGCGCCAGCAGCATATTAGCGGGGAACACCGGGGAGCTGTTTTTT; cdr3_aa: CASSILAGNTGELFF; j_call: TRBJ2-2; v_call: TRBV5-1; d_call: TRBD2; clone_size: NA
cdr3_nt: TGTGCCTGGAGTGTAGTAGGGACGGATGAGCAGTTCTTC; cdr3_aa: CAWSVVGTDEQFF; j_call: TRBJ2-1; v_call: TRBV30; d_call: NA; clone_size: few
cdr3_nt: TGTGCCAGCAGCTTGCAGGACGTCAAGTATGGCTACACCTTC; cdr3_aa: CASSLQDVKYGYTF; j_call: TRBJ1-2; v_call: TRBV5-6; d_call: NA; clone_size: NA
cdr3_nt: TGTGCCAGCAGTTTCCCAGGGGGATTAGATACGCAGTATTTT; cdr3_aa: CASSFPGGLDTQYF; j_call: TRBJ2-3; v_call: TRBV27; d_call: TRBD1; clone_size: NA
cdr3_nt: TGTGCCAGCAGCGGAGTAGTGTACAATGAGCAGTTCTTC; cdr3_aa: CASSGVVYNEQFF; j_call: TRBJ2-1; v_call: TRBV9; d_call: NA; clone_size: NA
cdr3_nt: TGTGCCAGCAGCGGCGGACTTAAAGAGCAGTACTTC; cdr3_aa: CASSGGLKEQYF; j_call: TRBJ2-7; v_call: TRBV5-5; d_call: NA; clone_size: NA
cdr3_nt: TGCGCCAGCAGCAGAGCGGGACGACCATTCTACGAGCAGTACTTC; cdr3_aa: CASSRAGRPFYEQYF; j_call: TRBJ2-7; v_call: TRBV5-1; d_call: TRBD2; clone_size: NA
cdr3_nt: TGTGCCAGCAGCCTCGGGACAGGTGGCTCCACTGGAAACACCATATATTTT; cdr3_aa: CASSLGTGGSTGNTIYF; j_call: TRBJ1-3; v_call: TRBV4-2; d_call: TRBD1; clone_size: NA
cdr3_nt: TGTGCCAGCAGTCGTACTAGCGGGAGCAGTTGGAGGGAGACCCAGTACTTC; cdr3_aa: CASSRTSGSSWRETQYF; j_call: TRBJ2-5; v_call: TRBV12-3/TRBV12-4; d_call: TRBD2; clone_size: few
cdr3_nt: TGCGCCAGCAGCTTTACTGTGACCACCGTGGAGCTGTTTTTT; cdr3_aa: CASSFTVTTVELFF; j_call: TRBJ2-2; v_call: TRBV5-1; d_call: NA; clone_size: NA
cdr3_nt: TGTGCCAGCAGCAATCCGACAGGGAACAATCAGCCCCAGCATTTT; cdr3_aa: CASSNPTGNNQPQHF; j_call: TRBJ1-5; v_call: TRBV2; d_call: TRBD1; clone_size: NA
cdr3_nt: TGTGCCAGCAAGAGACTAGCGGGAGATAATGAGCAGTTCTTC; cdr3_aa: CASKRLAGDNEQFF; j_call: TRBJ2-1; v_call: TRBV7-9; d_call: TRBD2; clone_size: few
cdr3_nt: TGTGCCAGCAGCTTAAGCCGGGAGGGGGGGACGCAGTATTTT; cdr3_aa: CASSLSREGGTQYF; j_call: TRBJ2-3; v_call: TRBV7-2; d_call: TRBD2; clone_size: few
cdr3_nt: TGTGCCAGCAATTCAGGGTTCTCCTCCACTGAAGCTTTCTTT; cdr3_aa: CASNSGFSSTEAFF; j_call: TRBJ1-1; v_call: TRBV7-9; d_call: NA; clone_size: few